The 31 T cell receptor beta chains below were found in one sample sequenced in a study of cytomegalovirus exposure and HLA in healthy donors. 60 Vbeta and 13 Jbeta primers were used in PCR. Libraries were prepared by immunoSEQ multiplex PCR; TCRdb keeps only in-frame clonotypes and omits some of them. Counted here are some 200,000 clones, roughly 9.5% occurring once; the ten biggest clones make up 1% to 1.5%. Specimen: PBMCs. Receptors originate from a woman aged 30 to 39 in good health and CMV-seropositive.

This chain's CDR3 is CASSLGLADLTGELFF. In nucleotides, the CDR3 is TGTGCCAGCAGCTTAGGCCTAGCGGACCTCACCGGGGAGCTGTTTTTT. The chain uses TRBV7-6 and TRBJ2-2; TRBD2 agrees at 7 bases. The V gene end was trimmed by 1 base and the J gene end by 4 bases; junction bases not matched to a gene: 6. The CDR3 loop spans 16 amino acids. Per the germline V gene, CDR1 is SGHVS and CDR2 is FNYEAQ.

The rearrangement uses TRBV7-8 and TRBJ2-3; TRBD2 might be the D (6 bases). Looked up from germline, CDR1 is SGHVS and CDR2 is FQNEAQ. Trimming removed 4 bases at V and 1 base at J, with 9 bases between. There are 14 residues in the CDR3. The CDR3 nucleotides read TGTGCCAGCAGCTCAATAGCGGGCACAGATACGCAGTATTTT. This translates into CASSSIAGTDTQYF.

CDR3 nucleotide sequence: TGTGCCAGCAGTCCTACTAGCGGGAGGACGTACGAGCAGTACTTC. It encodes CASSPTSGRTYEQYF. This sequence joins TRBV27 and TRBJ2-7; the match to TRBD2 covers 12 bases. Germline assignment: CDR1 MNHEY and CDR2 SMNVEV (reference sequence). V shed 5 bases, J shed 4 bases, and the junction held 6 bases outside the gene matches. The CDR3 runs 15 residues.

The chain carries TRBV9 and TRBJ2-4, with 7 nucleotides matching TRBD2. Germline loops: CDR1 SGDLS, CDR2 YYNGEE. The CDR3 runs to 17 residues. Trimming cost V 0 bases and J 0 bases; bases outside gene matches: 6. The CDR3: CASSVAASGLAKNIQYF. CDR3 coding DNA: TGTGCCAGCAGCGTAGCTGCTAGCGGACTAGCCAAAAACATTCAGTACTTC.

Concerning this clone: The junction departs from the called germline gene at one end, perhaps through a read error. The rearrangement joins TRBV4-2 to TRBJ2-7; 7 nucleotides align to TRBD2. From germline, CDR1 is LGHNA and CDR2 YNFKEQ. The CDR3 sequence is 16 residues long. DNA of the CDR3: TGTGCCAGCAGCCAAGATACCCGCCTAGCGGCCTACGAGCGGTACTTC. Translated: CASSQDTRLAAYERYF.

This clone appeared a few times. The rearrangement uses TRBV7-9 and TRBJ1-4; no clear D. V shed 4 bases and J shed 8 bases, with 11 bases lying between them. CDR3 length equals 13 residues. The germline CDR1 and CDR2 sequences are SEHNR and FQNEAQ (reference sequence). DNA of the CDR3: TGTGCCAGCAGCTGGGCAAGTGAGGAAAAACTGTTTTTT. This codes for CASSWASEEKLFF.

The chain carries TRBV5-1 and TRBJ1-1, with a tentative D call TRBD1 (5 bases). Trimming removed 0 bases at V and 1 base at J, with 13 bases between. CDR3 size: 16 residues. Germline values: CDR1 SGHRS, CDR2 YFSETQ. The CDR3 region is CASSLEGALKNTEAFF. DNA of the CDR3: TGCGCCAGCAGCTTGGAAGGGGCATTGAAGAACACTGAAGCTTTCTTT.

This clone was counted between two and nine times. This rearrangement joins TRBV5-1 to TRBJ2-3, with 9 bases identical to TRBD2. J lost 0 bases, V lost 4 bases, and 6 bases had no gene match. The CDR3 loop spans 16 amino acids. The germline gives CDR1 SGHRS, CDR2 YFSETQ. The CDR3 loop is CASSMRLAVSTDTQYF. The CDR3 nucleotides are TGCGCCAGCAGCATGAGACTAGCGGTTAGCACAGATACGCAGTATTTT.

In DNA form, the CDR3 reads TGCGCCAGCAGTCAAAGTGAGGGAAGACATCCGCAAGAGACCCAGTACTTC. This encodes CASSQSEGRHPQETQYF. The V call is TRBV23-1, the J call TRBJ2-5; TRBD2 might be the D (5 bases). TRBV23-1 is treated as an ORF (open reading frame) with a function not yet certain. The CDR3 has 17 amino acids. Trimming left V 2 bases short and J 2 bases short, with 18 bases between.

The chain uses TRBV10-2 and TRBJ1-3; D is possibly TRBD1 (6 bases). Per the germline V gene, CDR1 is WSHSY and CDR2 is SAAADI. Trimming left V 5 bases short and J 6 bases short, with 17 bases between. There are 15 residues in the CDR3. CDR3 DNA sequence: TGCGCCAGCAGTAATACGAGGGGGTTGGAAAACACCATATATTTT. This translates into CASSNTRGLENTIYF.

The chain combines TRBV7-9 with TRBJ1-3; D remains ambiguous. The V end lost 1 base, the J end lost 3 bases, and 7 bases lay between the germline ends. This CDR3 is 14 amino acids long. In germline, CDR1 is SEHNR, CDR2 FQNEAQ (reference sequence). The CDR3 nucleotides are TGTGCCAGCAGCTTAGTCGCCAGTGGAAACACCATATATTTT. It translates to CASSLVASGNTIYF.

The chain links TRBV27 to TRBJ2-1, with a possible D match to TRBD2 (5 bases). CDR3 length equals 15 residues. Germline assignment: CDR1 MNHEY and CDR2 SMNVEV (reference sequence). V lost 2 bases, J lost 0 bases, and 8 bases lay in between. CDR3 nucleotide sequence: TGTGCCAGCAGTTTACGCGGGTACTCCTACAATGAGCAGTTCTTC. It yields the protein CASSLRGYSYNEQFF.

The CDR3 DNA reads TGTGCCAGCAGTTACACAAGACAGCCCGGGGAGCTGTTTTTT. Translating gives CASSYTRQPGELFF. The chain has TRBV6-5 and TRBJ2-2, with TRBD1 as a possible D gene (5 bases). There are 14 residues in the CDR3. V was trimmed by 2 bases and J by 6 bases, leaving 10 bases between them. The germline CDR1 and CDR2 sequences are MNHEY and SVGAGI.

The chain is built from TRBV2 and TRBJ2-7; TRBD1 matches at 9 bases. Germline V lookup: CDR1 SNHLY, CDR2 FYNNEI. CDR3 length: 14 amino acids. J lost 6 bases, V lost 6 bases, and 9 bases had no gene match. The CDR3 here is CASREGQGAAEQYF. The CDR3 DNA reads TGTGCCAGCAGAGAGGGACAGGGAGCGGCCGAGCAGTACTTC. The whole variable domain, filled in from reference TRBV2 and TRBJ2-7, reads EPEVTQTPSHQVTQMGQEVILRCVPISNHLYFYWYRQILGQKVEFLVSFYNNEISEKSEIFDDQFSVERPDGSNFTLKIRSTKLEDSAMYFCASREGQGAAEQYFGPGTRLTVT.

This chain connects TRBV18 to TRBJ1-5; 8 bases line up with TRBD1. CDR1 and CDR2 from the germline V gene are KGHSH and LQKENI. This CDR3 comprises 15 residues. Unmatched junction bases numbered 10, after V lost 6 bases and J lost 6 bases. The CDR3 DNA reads TGTGCCAGCTCTCGGCTCGGGACAGGTCCTCAGCCCCAGCATTTT. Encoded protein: CASSRLGTGPQPQHF. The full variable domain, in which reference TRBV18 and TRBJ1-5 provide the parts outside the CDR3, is NAGVMQNPRHLVRRRGQEARLRCSPMKGHSHVYWYRQLPEEGLKFMVYLQKENIIDESGMPKERFSAEFPKEGPSILRIQQVVRGDSAAYFCASSRLGTGPQPQHFGDGTRLSIL.

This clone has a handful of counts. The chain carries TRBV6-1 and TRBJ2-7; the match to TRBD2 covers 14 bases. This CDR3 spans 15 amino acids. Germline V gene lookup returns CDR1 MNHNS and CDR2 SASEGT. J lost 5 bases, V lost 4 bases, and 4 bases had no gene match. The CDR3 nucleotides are TGTGCCAGCAGTGCGACTAGCGGGAGGGTTGACGAGCAGTACTTC. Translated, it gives CASSATSGRVDEQYF.

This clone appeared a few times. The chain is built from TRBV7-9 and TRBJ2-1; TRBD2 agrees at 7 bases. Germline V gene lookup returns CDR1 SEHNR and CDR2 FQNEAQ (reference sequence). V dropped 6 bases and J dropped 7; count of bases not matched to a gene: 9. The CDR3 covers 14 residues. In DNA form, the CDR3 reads TGTGCCAGCAGTCCAGTGGGGGGGGTGAATGAGCAGTTCTTC. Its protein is CASSPVGGVNEQFF.

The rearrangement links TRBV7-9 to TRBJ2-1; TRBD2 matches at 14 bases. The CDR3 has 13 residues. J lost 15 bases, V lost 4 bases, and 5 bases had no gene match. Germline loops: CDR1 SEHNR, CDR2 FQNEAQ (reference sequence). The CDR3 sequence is CASSSGLAGAPFF. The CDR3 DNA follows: TGTGCCAGCAGCTCGGGACTAGCGGGAGCCCCGTTCTTC.

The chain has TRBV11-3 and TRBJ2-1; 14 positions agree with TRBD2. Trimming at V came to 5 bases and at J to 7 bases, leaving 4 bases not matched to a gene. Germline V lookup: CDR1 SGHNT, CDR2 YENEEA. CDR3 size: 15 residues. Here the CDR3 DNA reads TGTGCCAGCAGCCTTCGACTAGCGGGGGGGAATGAGCAGTTCTTC. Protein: CASSLRLAGGNEQFF.

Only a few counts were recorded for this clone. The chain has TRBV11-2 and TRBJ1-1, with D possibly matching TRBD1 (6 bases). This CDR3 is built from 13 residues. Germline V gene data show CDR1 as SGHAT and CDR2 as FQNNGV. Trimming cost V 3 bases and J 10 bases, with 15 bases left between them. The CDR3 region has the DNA TGTGCCAGCAGCTTGGCTTTGCAGGGGACAGCTTTCTTT. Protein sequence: CASSLALQGTAFF.

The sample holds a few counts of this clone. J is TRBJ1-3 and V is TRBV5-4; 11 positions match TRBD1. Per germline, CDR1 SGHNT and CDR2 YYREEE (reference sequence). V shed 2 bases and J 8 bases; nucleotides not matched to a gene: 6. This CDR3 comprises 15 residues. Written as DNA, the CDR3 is TGTGCCAGCAGCTTCGGGACAGGGGGTAGTGACACCATATATTTT. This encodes CASSFGTGGSDTIYF.

CDR3: CAWAGTEKNIQYF. The CDR3 DNA reads as TGTGCCTGGGCGGGGACAGAGAAAAACATTCAGTACTTC. The V gene is TRBV30, the J gene TRBJ2-4; weak D call: TRBD1 (7 bases). Germline V gene lookup returns CDR1 GTSNPN and CDR2 SVGIG (reference sequence). Trimming left V 5 bases short and J 4 bases short, with 12 bases between. The CDR3 sequence is 13 residues long.

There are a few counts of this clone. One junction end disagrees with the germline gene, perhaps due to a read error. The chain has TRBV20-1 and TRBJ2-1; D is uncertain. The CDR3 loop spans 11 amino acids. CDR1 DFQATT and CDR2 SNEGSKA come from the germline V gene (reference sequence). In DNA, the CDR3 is TGCAGTGCTAGTAAGGCGGAGCCTCTTGTCTTC. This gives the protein CSASKAEPLVF.

The CDR3 region is CASSAGQIYGYTF. The CDR3 DNA sequence: TGTGCCAGCAGCGCGGGACAGATTTATGGCTACACCTTC. J is TRBJ1-2 and V is TRBV5-6; TRBD1 aligns across 7 bases. The CDR3 is 13 amino acids. The ends lost 4 bases at V and 5 bases at J; junction bases unmatched: 5. In germline, CDR1 is SGHDT, CDR2 YYEEEE.

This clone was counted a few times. The CDR3: CASSDSGLGEKLFF. The CDR3 DNA sequence: TGTGCCAGCAGTGATTCCGGACTGGGTGAAAAACTGTTTTTT. The rearrangement joins TRBV2 to TRBJ1-4; no reliable D call. The V end was cut by 3 bases, the J end by 7 bases, with 12 bases between. This CDR3 region has 14 residues. Germline CDR1 reads SNHLY; CDR2 reads FYNNEI. Complete variable domain (other parts from reference TRBV2 and TRBJ1-4): EPEVTQTPSHQVTQMGQEVILRCVPISNHLYFYWYRQILGQKVEFLVSFYNNEISEKSEIFDDQFSVERPDGSNFTLKIRSTKLEDSAMYFCASSDSGLGEKLFFGSGTQLSVL.

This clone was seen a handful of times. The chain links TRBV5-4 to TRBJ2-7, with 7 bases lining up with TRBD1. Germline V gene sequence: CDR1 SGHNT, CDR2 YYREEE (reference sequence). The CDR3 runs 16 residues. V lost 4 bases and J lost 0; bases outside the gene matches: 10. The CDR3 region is CASSRPGTAGSYEQYF. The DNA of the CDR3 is TGTGCCAGCAGCCGCCCTGGGACAGCAGGCTCCTACGAGCAGTACTTC.

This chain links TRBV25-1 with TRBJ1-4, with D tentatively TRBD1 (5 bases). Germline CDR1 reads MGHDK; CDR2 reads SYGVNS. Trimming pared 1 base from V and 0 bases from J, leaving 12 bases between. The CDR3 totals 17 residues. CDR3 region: CASSELGGGSTNEKLFF. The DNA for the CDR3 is TGTGCCAGCAGTGAATTAGGTGGGGGGTCAACTAATGAAAAACTGTTTTTT.

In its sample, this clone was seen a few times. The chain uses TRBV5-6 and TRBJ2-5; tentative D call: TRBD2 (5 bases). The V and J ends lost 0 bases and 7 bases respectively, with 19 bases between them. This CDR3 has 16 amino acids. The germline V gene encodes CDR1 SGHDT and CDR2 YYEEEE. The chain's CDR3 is CASSLARADYRGTQYF. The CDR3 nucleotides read TGTGCCAGCAGCTTGGCGAGGGCAGACTATCGAGGGACCCAGTACTTC.

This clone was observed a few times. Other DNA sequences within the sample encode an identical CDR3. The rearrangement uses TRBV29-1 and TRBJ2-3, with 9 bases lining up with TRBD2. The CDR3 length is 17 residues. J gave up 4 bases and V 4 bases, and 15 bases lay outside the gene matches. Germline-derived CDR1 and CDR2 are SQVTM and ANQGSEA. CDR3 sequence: CSVARGEAGGLSDTQYF. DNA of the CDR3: TGCAGCGTTGCCCGCGGTGAAGCGGGAGGACTGTCAGATACGCAGTATTTT.

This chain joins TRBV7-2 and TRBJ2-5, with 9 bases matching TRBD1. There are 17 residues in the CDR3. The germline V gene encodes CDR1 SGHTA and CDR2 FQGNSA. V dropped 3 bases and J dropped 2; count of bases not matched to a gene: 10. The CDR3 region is CASSFVTGTGKQETQYF. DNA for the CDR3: TGTGCCAGCAGCTTTGTTACCGGGACAGGGAAACAAGAGACCCAGTACTTC.

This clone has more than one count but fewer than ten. The CDR3: CASSLAPGGLAVAKNIQYF. In DNA, the CDR3 is TGTGCCAGCAGCTTAGCCCCAGGGGGACTAGCTGTAGCCAAAAACATTCAGTACTTC. This rearrangement joins TRBV7-9 to TRBJ2-4; 9 bases match TRBD2. The CDR3 sequence is 19 residues long. V shed 0 bases and J 0 bases; nucleotides not matched to a gene: 9. Germline-derived CDR1 and CDR2 are SEHNR and FQNEAQ (reference sequence).